The following is a T cell receptor (beta chain) sequence with its context. What it binds is unknown. Here immunoSEQ multiplex PCR was the method, and the copy in TCRdb shows in-frame clones only, minus some. The sample yields 120,000 to 150,000 clones, approximately 90% seen once. These data are taken from a study of T cell responses to AZD1222 COVID-19 vaccine. Whole-study context: Combined were second doses at about 4 or about 12 weeks.

Germline CDR1 MNHEY, CDR2 SVGAGI. This CDR3 comprises 14 residues. V shed 6 bases, J shed 4 bases, and the junction held 5 bases outside the gene matches. Whole-study results and caveats: Nearly half of the spike-specific TCRs reportedly recognize variant regions that carry no mutations.

The clonotype originates from an adult in good health. Sequencing was performed on peripheral blood, taken on day 0 of AZD1222 vaccination. The chain uses TRBV6-5 and TRBJ1-5; 8 nucleotides agree with TRBD1. CDR3 sequence: CASRGTGDNQPQHF. Here the CDR3 DNA reads TGTGCCAGCAGGGGGACAGGAGATAATCAGCCCCAGCATTTT.